A single sample gave rise to the 26 T cell receptor beta chains below, sequenced in a study of cytomegalovirus exposure and HLA in healthy donors (dated by TCRdb to about 2017). The method was the immunoSEQ multiplex PCR assay. A mixture of 60 forward primers for TCR Vbeta segments and 13 reverse primers for TCR Jbeta segments was used in the multiplex PCR. Not all clones reach the TCRdb copy of this immuneACCESS table, which keeps in-frame sequences only. Checked studies attribute under half of the gap to unresolved V genes and leave the rest unexplained. A total of fewer than 250,000 clones appear in this sample, 87% of them only once. Jointly, the top ten make up approximately 0.98% of the sample. The sequenced sample was PBMCs. The receptors were gathered from a boy between 2 and 10 years old in good health and CMV-seronegative.

CDR3 bases: TGTGCCAGCAGTTTTCTCGGACAAGCTAATTCACCCCTCCACTTT. Protein sequence: CASSFLGQANSPLHF. This chain connects TRBV27 to TRBJ1-6; TRBD1 might be the D (5 bases). The CDR3 extends over 15 amino acids. Germline values: CDR1 MNHEY, CDR2 SMNVEV (reference sequence). V lost 3 bases, J lost 6 bases, and 12 bases lay in between.

The V call is TRBV7-9, the J call TRBJ2-1; no reliable D call. This CDR3 has 13 residues. V lost 4 bases and J 6 bases, leaving 10 bases between the germline ends. Germline loops: CDR1 SEHNR, CDR2 FQNEAQ (reference sequence). This CDR3 reads CASSYKIVNEQFF. CDR3 nucleotides: TGTGCCAGCAGCTATAAGATAGTCAATGAGCAGTTCTTC.

The chain joins TRBV19 to TRBJ2-5, with 7 nucleotides matching TRBD2. Germline CDR1 LNHDA, CDR2 SQIVND (reference sequence). With 3 bases clipped from V and 9 bases from J, the junction kept 19 bases outside the gene matches. The CDR3 is 17 amino acids. CDR3 bases: TGTGCCAGTAGTATGGGGGGGGAGGCAGCCCTCGGGGAGGCCCAGTACTTC. This translates into CASSMGGEAALGEAQYF.

This chain's CDR3 is CASRPGVRDQPQHF. The CDR3 DNA reads as TGTGCCAGCAGACCAGGGGTCAGGGATCAGCCCCAGCATTTT. The chain carries TRBV28 and TRBJ1-5; possibly TRBD1 for D (6 bases). Trimming removed 6 bases from V and 5 bases from J, with 14 bases in between. The CDR3 totals 14 residues. Germline V lookup: CDR1 MDHEN, CDR2 SYDVKM.

V is TRBV5-1 and J is TRBJ2-5, with unresolved D. The CDR3 contains 13 residues. Germline values: CDR1 SGHRS, CDR2 YFSETQ. Trimming cost V 0 bases and J 1 base, with 4 bases left between them. The DNA of the CDR3 is TGCGCCAGCAGCTTGGTCCGCCAAGAGACCCAGTACTTC. Protein sequence: CASSLVRQETQYF.

V is TRBV2 and J is TRBJ1-4; a weak D match, TRBD1 (5 bases). V lost 10 bases and J lost 7, with 19 bases in between. Germline lookup yields CDR1 SNHLY and CDR2 FYNNEI. This CDR3 is built from 14 residues. CDR3 in DNA: TGTGCCATGGACCGGAACAGGCCTTCTGAAAAACTGTTTTTT. Encoded protein: CAMDRNRPSEKLFF.

V is TRBV5-1 and J is TRBJ2-1, with TRBD2 matching 15 bases. The CDR3 has 15 amino acids. CDR1 and CDR2 from the germline V gene are SGHRS and YFSETQ. The V segment lost 2 bases and the J segment 9 bases; nucleotides outside the gene matches: 3. DNA for the CDR3: TGCGCCAGCAGCTTTAGGACTAGCGGGGGGGCTGAGCAGTTCTTC. Translating gives CASSFRTSGGAEQFF.

The chain couples TRBV7-3 to TRBJ2-2; 7 nucleotides match TRBD2. The germline V gene encodes CDR1 SGHTA and CDR2 FQGTGA. This CDR3 has 15 amino acids. V was pared by 2 bases and J by 6 bases, with 6 bases of the junction left unmatched. The CDR3 sequence is CASSLLGGGPGELFF. The DNA of the CDR3 is TGTGCCAGCAGCTTACTTGGCGGGGGTCCCGGGGAGCTGTTTTTT. Using reference TRBV7-3 and TRBJ2-2 for the parts outside the CDR3, the full variable domain is GAGVSQTPSNKVTEKGKYVELRCDPISGHTALYWYRQSLGQGPEFLIYFQGTGAADDSGLPNDRFFAVRPEGSVSTLKIQRTERGDSAVYLCASSLLGGGPGELFFGEGSRLTVL.

The chain employs TRBV19 and TRBJ2-3; 7 bases are a match to TRBD2. Looked up from germline, CDR1 is LNHDA and CDR2 is SQIVND (reference sequence). J was trimmed by 0 bases and V by 3 bases; bases with no gene match: 6. CDR3 length: 16 residues. CDR3 DNA sequence: TGTGCCAGTAGTATCCTTGGCGGGGGAAGCACAGATACGCAGTATTTT. This sequence encodes CASSILGGGSTDTQYF.

This sequence joins TRBV27 and TRBJ2-1; 7 bases are shared with TRBD1. The V gene end was trimmed by 5 bases and the J gene end by 7 bases; junction bases not matched to a gene: 8. The CDR3 runs to 14 residues. CDR1 is MNHEY, CDR2 SMNVEV, per germline (reference sequence). In nucleotides, the CDR3 is TGTGCCAGCAGTCGCACAGGGGCAGGGAATGAGCAGTTCTTC. Encoded protein: CASSRTGAGNEQFF.

The chain is built from TRBV4-1 and TRBJ1-2; TRBD1 matches at 7 bases. V was clipped by 0 bases and J by 10 bases; unmatched bases: 11. The CDR3 consists of 15 residues. Germline V CDR1 and CDR2: MGHRA, YSYEKL. The CDR3 reads CASSQDQTGPRSYTF. The CDR3 DNA is TGCGCCAGCAGCCAAGATCAGACAGGGCCACGGTCCTACACCTTC.

This chain joins TRBV9 and TRBJ1-2; 8 positions agree with TRBD1. Germline CDR1 and CDR2: SGDLS and YYNGEE. The CDR3 spans 20 residues. Trimming removed 0 bases from V and 4 bases from J; junction bases left unmatched: 20. CDR3 DNA sequence: TGTGCCAGCAGCGTAGGTCATATCCGGGACAGGTCAGGGGCTCCCTATGGCTACACCTTC. Its translation is CASSVGHIRDRSGAPYGYTF.

V and J are TRBV9 and TRBJ2-5, with unresolved D. There are 15 residues in the CDR3. Germline CDR1 reads SGDLS; CDR2 reads YYNGEE. V lost 4 bases and J 0 bases, leaving 13 bases between the germline ends. This CDR3 is CASSPRERDQETQYF. The CDR3 DNA follows: TGTGCCAGCAGCCCCCGAGAACGTGACCAAGAGACCCAGTACTTC. Supplemented by reference TRBV9 and TRBJ2-5, the full variable domain reads DSGVTQTPKHLITATGQRVTLRCSPRSGDLSVYWYQQSLDQGLQFLIQYYNGEERAKGNILERFSAQQFPDLHSELNLSSLELGDSALYFCASSPRERDQETQYFGPGTRLLVL.

This sequence joins TRBV28 and TRBJ2-7; TRBD2 matches 7 bases. V lost 8 bases, J lost 2 bases, and 24 bases stayed unmatched. The CDR3 spans 19 residues. CDR1 is MDHEN and CDR2 is SYDVKM in the germline V gene. The CDR3 DNA reads as TGTGCCAGCTCGAGGGGACTACGAAACCGGCCCCCTCCAACCTACGAGCAGTACTTC. Translation: CASSRGLRNRPPPTYEQYF. Variable domain in full (rest from reference TRBV28 and TRBJ2-7): DVKVTQSSRYLVKRTGEKVFLECVQDMDHENMFWYRQDPGLGLRLIYFSYDVKMKEKGDIPEGYSVSREKKERFSLILESASTNQTSMYLCASSRGLRNRPPPTYEQYFGPGTRLTVT.

This chain uses TRBV2 with TRBJ1-5; a weak D match, TRBD1 (6 bases). V was trimmed by 6 bases and J by 1 base, leaving 16 bases between them. Per the germline V gene, CDR1 is SNHLY and CDR2 is FYNNEI. The CDR3 has 16 amino acids. The CDR3 spells CASSNPPGQSNQPQHF. The CDR3 bases are TGTGCCAGCAGCAACCCACCAGGACAGAGCAATCAGCCCCAGCATTTT.

The CDR3 DNA reads TGCAGCGTTGATTACAGGGTGGAACTAGCGGGAGCGGAGACCCAGTACTTC. Encoded protein: CSVDYRVELAGAETQYF. The V gene is TRBV29-1, the J gene TRBJ2-5, with 11 bases fitting TRBD2. The CDR3 sequence is 17 residues long. The germline CDR1 and CDR2 sequences are SQVTM and ANQGSEA. V shed 3 bases and J 5 bases; nucleotides not matched to a gene: 14.

The chain carries TRBV28 and TRBJ2-1; 7 bases are a match to TRBD2. Germline values: CDR1 MDHEN, CDR2 SYDVKM. This CDR3 contains 11 residues. V lost 6 bases to trimming and J lost 8 bases; unmatched junction nucleotides: 1. In nucleotides, the CDR3 is TGTGCCAGCAGCCGGGGGGATGAGCAGTTCTTC. Translated: CASSRGDEQFF. Full variable domain (missing parts from reference TRBV28 and TRBJ2-1): DVKVTQSSRYLVKRTGEKVFLECVQDMDHENMFWYRQDPGLGLRLIYFSYDVKMKEKGDIPEGYSVSREKKERFSLILESASTNQTSMYLCASSRGDEQFFGPGTRLTVL.

The rearrangement links TRBV9 to TRBJ2-1; 7 positions match TRBD2. The germline V gene has CDR1 SGDLS and CDR2 YYNGEE. The CDR3 runs to 17 residues. Germline trimming cut 7 bases from V and 8 bases from J; bases unmatched to any gene: 21. The CDR3 DNA sequence: TGTGCCAGCGCAAGGGGCCTACTAGCGACCCCCGGGTATGAGCAGTTCTTC. It encodes CASARGLLATPGYEQFF.

V gene TRBV19 combines with J gene TRBJ2-3; tentative D call: TRBD2 (6 bases). The CDR3 contains 16 residues. The germline gives CDR1 LNHDA, CDR2 SQIVND (reference sequence). V was trimmed by 0 bases and J by 1 base, leaving 11 bases between them. CDR3: CASSIEGGKGTDTQYF. The CDR3 DNA follows: TGTGCCAGTAGTATAGAGGGGGGAAAAGGCACAGATACGCAGTATTTT.

J is TRBJ1-2 and V is TRBV19; D is undetermined. V shed 7 bases and J shed 4 bases, with 10 bases lying between them. The CDR3 contains 12 residues. Germline assignment: CDR1 LNHDA and CDR2 SQIVND (reference sequence). CDR3 in DNA: TGTGCCAGTAAAGAACAGCTCTATGGCTACACCTTC. It yields the protein CASKEQLYGYTF.

V is TRBV27 and J is TRBJ2-2; D possibly corresponds to TRBD1 (6 bases). The germline V gene encodes CDR1 MNHEY and CDR2 SMNVEV (reference sequence). Trimming removed 5 bases from V and 4 bases from J, with 11 bases in between. The CDR3 covers 14 residues. The CDR3 loop reads CASSLGGPTGELFF. Here the CDR3 DNA reads TGTGCCAGCAGTCTTGGGGGCCCCACCGGGGAGCTGTTTTTT.

The count of this clone is one. This chain uses TRBV27 with TRBJ2-1; the match to TRBD2 covers 13 bases. V lost 3 bases, J lost 3 bases, and 5 bases stayed unmatched. This CDR3 has 17 amino acids. Germline-derived CDR1 and CDR2 are MNHEY and SMNVEV (reference sequence). The CDR3 region has the DNA TGTGCCAGCAGTTTTTCCGGGACTAGCGGGATCTACAATGAGCAGTTCTTC. Its translation is CASSFSGTSGIYNEQFF.

The rearrangement uses TRBV5-6 and TRBJ1-5; the match to TRBD1 covers 12 bases. V lost 4 bases and J lost 7; bases outside the gene matches: 15. Looked up from germline, CDR1 is SGHDT and CDR2 is YYEEEE. The CDR3 length is 18 residues. CDR3: CASSLGGQGALGGQPQHF. CDR3 DNA: TGTGCCAGCAGCCTTGGGGGACAGGGGGCGCTGGGGGGACAGCCCCAGCATTTT.

The chain links TRBV10-3 to TRBJ1-5; 8 nucleotides align to TRBD1. CDR3 length equals 15 residues. In germline, CDR1 is ENHRY, CDR2 SYGVKD. V lost 3 bases to trimming and J lost 9 bases; unmatched junction nucleotides: 10. The CDR3 region has the DNA TGTGCCATCAGTGAAGGACAGGGTGAACAACCGCCCCAGCATTTT. It encodes CAISEGQGEQPPQHF.

This clone was seen only once. V and J are TRBV19 and TRBJ1-6; D is unclear. Deletions cut 7 bases from V and 4 bases from J, with 14 bases between. The germline V gene encodes CDR1 LNHDA and CDR2 SQIVND (reference sequence). The CDR3 extends over 15 amino acids. CDR3 loop: CASKDGRGYNSPLHF. DNA for the CDR3: TGTGCCAGTAAAGACGGGCGAGGGTATAATTCACCCCTCCACTTT.

A remark on this clone: This same CDR3 is encoded by further DNA sequences in the sample. The chain uses TRBV5-1 and TRBJ1-1; 11 positions agree with TRBD1. The CDR3 runs to 15 residues. V was clipped by 4 bases and J by 1 base; unmatched bases: 3. Per the germline V gene, CDR1 is SGHRS and CDR2 is YFSETQ. CDR3 DNA: TGCGCCAGCAGCCCGGGGACAGGGGGGAACACTGAAGCTTTCTTT. It codes for CASSPGTGGNTEAFF.